These 21 T cell receptor beta chains were all obtained from the same sample, sequenced in a study of cytotoxic CD8 clonotypes in ibrutinib-treated CLL. The protocol was immunoSEQ multiplex PCR, while the TCRdb copy is restricted to in-frame clones and leaves out a portion. Among 140,000 to 150,000 clones listed, about 70% were seen once. Sequencing used PBMCs, obtained after 24 months of ibrutinib treatment. These receptor sequences come from a human donor with chronic lymphocytic leukemia.

This clone was seen just once. V is TRBV28 and J is TRBJ2-3, with no clear D. From germline, CDR1 is MDHEN and CDR2 SYDVKM. Trimming took off 4 bases at V and 0 bases at J, with 14 bases between the two ends. The CDR3 covers 16 residues. The CDR3, as DNA: TGTGCCAGCAGTTCCCGTCGGTTCCCTAGCACAGATACGCAGTATTTT. The encoded protein is CASSSRRFPSTDTQYF.

This clone turned up a few times. The rearrangement joins TRBV30 to TRBJ1-2; possibly TRBD1 for D (5 bases). CDR3 size: 12 residues. V was pared by 4 bases and J by 5 bases, with 11 bases between. In germline, CDR1 is GTSNPN, CDR2 SVGIG (reference sequence). CDR3 residues: CAWTDQGYGYTF. In DNA, the CDR3 is TGTGCCTGGACCGACCAGGGTTATGGCTACACCTTC.

This clone was counted between two and nine times. The chain carries TRBV21-1 and TRBJ2-7; the table names TRBD1, a call not compared with the DNA. TRBV21-1 is recorded as a pseudogene. This CDR3 contains 11 residues. CDR3 coding DNA: TGTGCCAGCAGCAACAAATACGAGCAGTACTTC. It yields the protein CASSNKYEQYF.

This clone showed up just a few times. The chain uses TRBV10-3 and TRBJ1-5; tentatively, D is TRBD1 (5 bases). Trimming pared 1 base from V and 11 bases from J, leaving 9 bases between. The CDR3 has 12 amino acids. Germline V gene data show CDR1 as ENHRY and CDR2 as SYGVKD. CDR3 nucleotides: TGTGCCATCAGTGAGTTGGAGGGGACCCAGCATTTT. As protein: CAISELEGTQHF.

V is TRBV30 and J is TRBJ2-5; D uncertain. Germline V gene data show CDR1 as GTSNPN and CDR2 as SVGIG (reference sequence). The germline V and J ends were trimmed by 1 base and 2 bases, with 2 bases remaining between them. The CDR3 covers 11 residues. CDR3 loop: CAWSGQETQYF. The CDR3 DNA sequence: TGTGCCTGGAGTGGACAAGAGACCCAGTACTTC.

This clone was observed a single time. The chain carries TRBV4-3 and TRBJ2-2, with 7 nucleotides matching TRBD1. With 3 bases clipped from V and 3 bases from J, the junction kept 7 bases outside the gene matches. Per the germline V gene, CDR1 is LGHNA and CDR2 is YSLEER. The CDR3 is 16 residues long. The CDR3 is CASSHSRGRDTGELFF. The CDR3 DNA reads TGCGCCAGCAGCCACTCAAGGGGGCGGGACACCGGGGAGCTGTTTTTT.

V gene TRBV29-1 combines with J gene TRBJ2-7; D tentatively reads TRBD1 or TRBD2 (5 bases each). The CDR3 is 14 residues long. Germline CDR1 reads SQVTM; CDR2 reads ANQGSEA. The germline V and J ends were trimmed by 4 bases and 3 bases, with 16 bases remaining between them. The CDR3: CSVVAGALGYEQYF. The CDR3, as DNA: TGCAGCGTTGTGGCCGGGGCCCTAGGCTACGAGCAGTACTTC.

This clone showed up just once. The V call is TRBV28, the J call TRBJ2-7, with D tentatively TRBD1 (7 bases). Trimming cost V 7 bases and J 0 bases, with 19 bases left between them. CDR1 is MDHEN and CDR2 is SYDVKM in the germline V gene. The CDR3 length is 16 residues. The CDR3 sequence: CASIPGGQGASYEQYF. Written as DNA, the CDR3 is TGTGCCAGCATCCCAGGGGGGCAGGGTGCCTCCTACGAGCAGTACTTC. Filled out from reference TRBV28 and TRBJ2-7, the complete variable domain reads DVKVTQSSRYLVKRTGEKVFLECVQDMDHENMFWYRQDPGLGLRLIYFSYDVKMKEKGDIPEGYSVSREKKERFSLILESASTNQTSMYLCASIPGGQGASYEQYFGPGTRLTVT.

This chain connects TRBV5-8 to TRBJ2-7, with unresolved D. The CDR3 extends over 15 amino acids. V lost 0 bases to trimming and J lost 0 bases, with 10 bases between them. Germline lookup yields CDR1 SGHTS and CDR2 YDEGEE. In DNA, the CDR3 is TGTGCCAGCAGCTTGGAGCCGGAGAGCTCCTACGAGCAGTACTTC. Residues: CASSLEPESSYEQYF. Full variable domain (missing parts from reference TRBV5-8 and TRBJ2-7): EAGVTQSPTHLIKTRGQQATLRCSPISGHTSVYWYQQALGLGLQFLLWYDEGEERNRGNFPPRFSGRQFPNYSSELNVNALELEDSALYLCASSLEPESSYEQYFGPGTRLTVT.

This chain connects TRBV28 to TRBJ2-3, with D perhaps assigned TRBD1 or TRBD2 (6 bases each). This CDR3 has 15 amino acids. In germline, CDR1 is MDHEN, CDR2 SYDVKM. Trimming removed 7 bases at V and 2 bases at J, with 16 bases between. The CDR3 sequence: CASTQVGGYTDTQYF. CDR3 bases: TGTGCCAGCACCCAAGTGGGGGGCTACACAGATACGCAGTATTTT. The whole variable domain, filled in from reference TRBV28 and TRBJ2-3, reads DVKVTQSSRYLVKRTGEKVFLECVQDMDHENMFWYRQDPGLGLRLIYFSYDVKMKEKGDIPEGYSVSREKKERFSLILESASTNQTSMYLCASTQVGGYTDTQYFGPGTRLTVL.

The chain couples TRBV27 to TRBJ2-5, with 8 nucleotides matching TRBD2. The V segment lost 8 bases and the J segment 2 bases; nucleotides outside the gene matches: 7. Germline lookup yields CDR1 MNHEY and CDR2 SMNVEV (reference sequence). The CDR3 is 14 residues long. The CDR3 coding sequence is TGTGCCAGCGGGCACGGGACTAGTCAAGAGACCCAGTACTTC. Its protein is CASGHGTSQETQYF.

This chain connects TRBV10-3 to TRBJ2-7; possibly TRBD1 or TRBD2 for D (6 bases each). CDR1 and CDR2 (germline): ENHRY, SYGVKD. This CDR3 has 14 residues. With 10 bases removed from V and 0 bases from J, the gap between germline ends came to 16 bases. CDR3 bases: TGTGCCACCCGACTTGAGGGGGGCTCCTACGAGCAGTACTTC. Protein: CATRLEGGSYEQYF.

The rearrangement uses TRBV7-2 and TRBJ2-2, with 11 bases that match TRBD2. Germline V gives CDR1 SGHTA, CDR2 FQGNSA. The V segment lost 7 bases and the J segment 2 bases; nucleotides outside the gene matches: 9. This CDR3 region has 17 residues. The CDR3 spells CASNLPLAGGNTGELFF. The DNA of the CDR3 is TGTGCCAGCAATCTCCCGCTAGCGGGAGGTAACACCGGGGAGCTGTTTTTT.

The chain carries TRBV28 and TRBJ1-2; no clear D. This CDR3 has 12 residues. Germline lookup yields CDR1 MDHEN and CDR2 SYDVKM. V lost 3 bases and J 4 bases, leaving 6 bases between the germline ends. The CDR3 region has the DNA TGTGCCAGCAGTTTCCGGGGCTATGGCTACACCTTC. Amino acid sequence: CASSFRGYGYTF.

The rearrangement links TRBV15 to TRBJ2-7; D is ambiguous. The ends were cut back, 1 base at V and 0 bases at J, with 13 bases in the middle. The CDR3 spans 16 residues. The V gene's germline CDR1 is LNHNV and CDR2 YYDKDF (reference sequence). CDR3 coding DNA: TGTGCCACCAGCAGAGTGGGAATCTCGCCCTCCTACGAGCAGTACTTC. Residues: CATSRVGISPSYEQYF.

The rearrangement links TRBV29-1 to TRBJ1-3; D unclear. This CDR3 spans 12 amino acids. V was shortened by 8 bases and J by 4 bases, with 12 bases between the two germline ends. Germline lookup yields CDR1 SQVTM and CDR2 ANQGSEA. This CDR3 reads CSSSDGGNTIYF. CDR3 nucleotide sequence: TGCAGCTCATCTGACGGAGGAAACACCATATATTTT.

This sequence joins TRBV28 and TRBJ2-2; 10 positions agree with TRBD1. Germline values: CDR1 MDHEN, CDR2 SYDVKM. The CDR3 extends over 15 amino acids. The ends lost 5 bases at V and 5 bases at J; junction bases unmatched: 5. This CDR3 is CASSLPGQGTGELFF. The CDR3 DNA reads as TGTGCCAGCAGTCTCCCGGGACAGGGGACCGGGGAGCTGTTTTTT. The full variable domain, in which reference TRBV28 and TRBJ2-2 provide the parts outside the CDR3, is DVKVTQSSRYLVKRTGEKVFLECVQDMDHENMFWYRQDPGLGLRLIYFSYDVKMKEKGDIPEGYSVSREKKERFSLILESASTNQTSMYLCASSLPGQGTGELFFGEGSRLTVL.

The chain has TRBV28 and TRBJ2-5, with TRBD2 matching 8 bases. V dropped 4 bases and J dropped 1; count of bases not matched to a gene: 11. This CDR3 is 17 amino acids long. Germline values: CDR1 MDHEN, CDR2 SYDVKM. CDR3 DNA sequence: TGTGCCAGCAGTTCCCCCCCGGGGCGGGAGGCCCAAGAGACCCAGTACTTC. Residues: CASSSPPGREAQETQYF.

The chain employs TRBV4-2 and TRBJ1-2, with 10 bases matching TRBD1. The CDR3 is made up of 13 amino acids. V trimming: 3 bases; J trimming: 8 bases; junction bases outside the gene matches: 3. Germline V gene data show CDR1 as LGHNA and CDR2 as YNFKEQ. In DNA, the CDR3 is TGTGCCAGCAGCCACGACAGGGGGCTGGGCTACACCTTC. Its protein is CASSHDRGLGYTF.

This clone was picked up many times. The chain is built from TRBV28 and TRBJ1-5; TRBD1 aligns across 7 bases. J gave up 4 bases and V 5 bases, and 2 bases lay outside the gene matches. CDR1 MDHEN and CDR2 SYDVKM come from the germline V gene. The CDR3 consists of 13 residues. The CDR3 DNA sequence: TGTGCCAGCAGTCCGACAGGGAATCAGCCCCAGCATTTT. Its translation: CASSPTGNQPQHF.

V and J are TRBV19 and TRBJ1-5; 10 nucleotides align to TRBD1. After removal of 7 bases from V and 4 bases from J, the junction contained 13 bases not matched to a gene. CDR1 LNHDA and CDR2 SQIVND come from the germline V gene (reference sequence). The CDR3 loop spans 17 amino acids. CDR3 in amino acids: CASTEGTGVGRNQPQHF. CDR3 coding DNA: TGTGCCAGTACCGAGGGGACAGGGGTAGGGAGGAATCAGCCCCAGCATTTT.